The 26 T cell receptor beta chains below all came from one sample that was sequenced in a study of T cell responses to AZD1222 COVID-19 vaccine. Assay used: immunoSEQ multiplex PCR; TCRdb lists only in-frame clones, some missing. The sample has 50,000 to 75,000 clones; 89% are singletons. Sequencing was performed on peripheral blood, taken 28 days after the second AZD1222 dose. The receptors were gathered from an adult who received the AZD1222 COVID-19 vaccine.

This clone showed up just a few times. The V call is TRBV19, the J call TRBJ2-7, with 9 nucleotides matching TRBD1. Germline loops: CDR1 LNHDA, CDR2 SQIVND (reference sequence). The CDR3 loop spans 16 amino acids. Losses at the gene ends were 3 bases for V and 5 bases for J; bases not matched to a gene: 11. The DNA of the CDR3 is TGTGCCAGTAGTATTGGGTCAGGACAGGGGTTCCACGAGCAGTACTTC. It specifies CASSIGSGQGFHEQYF.

The chain is built from TRBV5-1 and TRBJ2-5; D perhaps matches TRBD2 (7 bases). CDR1 is SGHRS, CDR2 YFSETQ, per germline. V lost 9 bases, J lost 4 bases, and 16 bases lay in between. CDR3 size: 13 residues. CDR3 residues: CATSDRGAETQYF. The DNA for the CDR3 is TGCGCCACCTCAGACCGGGGGGCAGAGACCCAGTACTTC.

V and J are TRBV3-1 (or the pseudogene TRBV3-2) and TRBJ2-2, with D tentatively TRBD1 or TRBD2 (5 bases each). With 1 base removed from V and 6 bases from J, the gap between germline ends came to 9 bases. Germline V lookup: CDR1 LGHDT, CDR2 YNNKEL (reference sequence). This CDR3 has 14 amino acids. The CDR3 sequence: CASSQVEGSGELFF. The DNA for the CDR3 is TGTGCCAGCAGCCAAGTTGAGGGGTCCGGGGAGCTGTTTTTT.

The chain has TRBV4-1 and TRBJ1-5; D may be TRBD1 (5 bases). V was cut by 0 bases and J by 2 bases, with 14 bases left in between. This CDR3 is 17 amino acids long. Germline V gene lookup returns CDR1 MGHRA and CDR2 YSYEKL. The CDR3, as DNA: TGCGCCAGCAGCCAAGAAGTCCCCCAAGGGGGCAATCAGCCCCAGCATTTT. Translation gives CASSQEVPQGGNQPQHF.

This chain uses TRBV20-1 with TRBJ2-7, with 8 bases lining up with TRBD1. J gave up 3 bases and V 3 bases, and 10 bases lay outside the gene matches. The CDR3 runs to 15 residues. CDR1 and CDR2 (germline): DFQATT, SNEGSKA (reference sequence). CDR3 protein: CSASPRTGKLYEQYF. DNA for the CDR3: TGCAGTGCTAGTCCCCGGACAGGGAAGCTCTACGAGCAGTACTTC.

This clone was recorded a few times. This chain connects TRBV19 to TRBJ2-5, with TRBD1 identical over 7 bases. After removal of 6 bases from V and 7 bases from J, the junction contained 11 bases not matched to a gene. The CDR3 covers 14 residues. CDR1 LNHDA and CDR2 SQIVND come from the germline V gene (reference sequence). For the CDR3, the DNA is TGTGCCAGTAGGCCTGACAGGGAATGGGGGACCCAGTACTTC. It yields the protein CASRPDREWGTQYF.

V and J are TRBV30 and TRBJ1-2; no firm D call. V lost 5 bases, J lost 8 bases, and 24 bases lay in between. CDR1 GTSNPN and CDR2 SVGIG come from the germline V gene (reference sequence). The CDR3 totals 15 residues. The CDR3 bases are TGTGCCTGGGAGAGGTCTGGTCCACTAACGAAGGGCTACACCTTC. Translated, it gives CAWERSGPLTKGYTF.

The V and J genes are TRBV12-3 or TRBV12-4 and TRBJ1-1; D call uncertain. The CDR3 spans 13 residues. Trimming took 2 bases from V and 1 from J, leaving 5 bases between them. CDR3 bases: TGTGCCAGCAGTTTAATGTCGAACACTGAAGCTTTCTTT. Translated: CASSLMSNTEAFF.

This clone was recorded once. The chain links TRBV5-1 to TRBJ2-2; TRBD2 aligns across 14 bases. V shed 4 bases and J 1 base; nucleotides not matched to a gene: 9. Germline CDR1 is SGHRS and CDR2 is YFSETQ. There are 19 residues in the CDR3. CDR3 region: CASSTGLAGERWNTGELFF. CDR3 in DNA: TGCGCCAGCAGCACGGGACTAGCGGGAGAACGTTGGAACACCGGGGAGCTGTTTTTT. The whole variable domain, remainder taken from reference TRBV5-1 and TRBJ2-2, is KAGVTQTPRYLIKTRGQQVTLSCSPISGHRSVSWYQQTPGQGLQFLFEYFSETQRNKGNFPGRFSGRQFSNSRSEMNVSTLELGDSALYLCASSTGLAGERWNTGELFFGEGSRLTVL.

This chain joins TRBV6-5 and TRBJ1-2; D gene ambiguous. CDR3 length: 13 amino acids. The V gene's germline CDR1 is MNHEY and CDR2 SVGAGI. The V and J ends lost 6 bases and 2 bases respectively, with 10 bases between them. The CDR3 sequence: CASSQNINYGYTF. The CDR3 region has the DNA TGTGCCAGCAGCCAGAATATAAACTATGGCTACACCTTC.

The rearrangement links TRBV18 to TRBJ1-2; D may be TRBD1 (5 bases). CDR1 and CDR2 (germline): KGHSH, LQKENI. V was cut by 3 bases and J by 5 bases, with 16 bases left in between. CDR3 length equals 15 residues. In DNA, the CDR3 is TGTGCCAGCTCACCCCGGGACCCCCCTAGTTATGGCTACACCTTC. Its protein is CASSPRDPPSYGYTF.

The chain uses TRBV5-1 and TRBJ2-5; 9 bases are shared with TRBD1. V was pared by 4 bases and J by 5 bases, with 9 bases of the junction left unmatched. The V gene's germline CDR1 is SGHRS and CDR2 YFSETQ. The CDR3 runs 15 residues. The CDR3 DNA follows: TGCGCCAGCAGCCAAAGACAGGGGGGGGACGAGACCCAGTACTTC. Translating it yields CASSQRQGGDETQYF.

This sequence joins TRBV6-1 and TRBJ2-5, with 11 bases lining up with TRBD2. The CDR3 covers 16 residues. The J segment lost 5 bases and the V segment lost 1 base, leaving 6 bases of the junction unmatched. The germline V gene has CDR1 MNHNS and CDR2 SASEGT. CDR3 nucleotides: TGTGCCAGCAGTGAAGAACTAGCGGGAGCGGGGGAGACCCAGTACTTC. Translated, it gives CASSEELAGAGETQYF.

The chain is built from TRBV4-3 and TRBJ2-5; D is possibly TRBD1 (6 bases). Germline loops: CDR1 LGHNA, CDR2 YSLEER. V was shortened by 0 bases and J by 3 bases, with 14 bases between the two germline ends. CDR3 length equals 16 residues. The chain's CDR3 is CASSQDQGSLEETQYF. DNA for the CDR3: TGCGCCAGCAGCCAAGACCAGGGGTCTCTTGAAGAGACCCAGTACTTC.

CDR3 coding DNA: TGTGCCAGCATGGAGGTTGAAGCTTTCTTT. It translates to CASMEVEAFF. J is TRBJ1-1 and V is TRBV6-5, with no clear D. The CDR3 loop spans 10 amino acids. The V gene's germline CDR1 is MNHEY and CDR2 SVGAGI. The V and J ends lost 7 bases and 7 bases respectively, with 7 bases between them.

For the CDR3, the DNA is TGTGCCAGCAGCCGAACAGGTTTACCATATGGCTACACCTTC. Translation: CASSRTGLPYGYTF. This rearrangement joins TRBV14 to TRBJ1-2, with D tentatively TRBD1 (5 bases). The CDR3 spans 14 residues. Germline CDR1 reads SGHDN; CDR2 reads FVKESK. Trimming stripped 4 bases from V and 5 bases from J, with 14 bases between.

The chain employs TRBV10-2 and TRBJ2-2, with D tentatively TRBD2 (5 bases). Germline V CDR1 and CDR2: WSHSY, SAAADI. CDR3 length equals 14 residues. The V end lost 3 bases, the J end lost 4 bases, and 9 bases lay between the germline ends. The CDR3 DNA follows: TGCGCCAGCAGTGATCTGGGGAGCACCGGGGAGCTGTTTTTT. This gives the protein CASSDLGSTGELFF.

The V call is TRBV6-5, the J call TRBJ2-5; 8 nucleotides align to TRBD1. From germline, CDR1 is MNHEY and CDR2 SVGAGI. The J segment lost 4 bases and the V segment lost 6 bases, leaving 7 bases of the junction unmatched. This CDR3 is built from 14 residues. The CDR3 bases are TGTGCCAGCAGCATCGGACAGGGAAGAGAGACCCAGTACTTC. Amino acid sequence: CASSIGQGRETQYF.

The J gene is TRBJ2-1, the V gene TRBV30; D unclear. The CDR3 contains 14 residues. V was clipped by 1 base and J by 4 bases, with 11 bases between them. CDR1 and CDR2 from the germline V gene are GTSNPN and SVGIG (reference sequence). In DNA form, the CDR3 reads TGTGCCTGGAGTGCGGCTCCAGCATACAATGAGCAGTTCTTC. Translation: CAWSAAPAYNEQFF.

This chain connects TRBV3-1 (or the pseudogene TRBV3-2) to TRBJ1-6; D gene ambiguous. V lost 1 base and J 7 bases, leaving 11 bases between the germline ends. This CDR3 has 15 residues. Germline V gene data show CDR1 as LGHDT and CDR2 as YNNKEL (reference sequence). The CDR3 bases are TGTGCCAGCAGCCAAGGTCAGATTTTCAATTCACCCCTCCACTTT. Translating it yields CASSQGQIFNSPLHF.

This rearrangement joins TRBV28 to TRBJ1-1; D unclear. Per germline, CDR1 MDHEN and CDR2 SYDVKM. This CDR3 spans 17 amino acids. Trimming removed 7 bases from V and 1 base from J, with 22 bases in between. CDR3 sequence reads: CASTQGAKDIGNTEAFF. CDR3 DNA sequence: TGTGCCAGCACCCAAGGAGCCAAAGACATCGGGAACACTGAAGCTTTCTTT.

The chain links TRBV27 to TRBJ2-7, with D perhaps matching TRBD1 or TRBD2 (5 bases each). V lost 6 bases and J lost 0, with 9 bases in between. The germline CDR1 and CDR2 sequences are MNHEY and SMNVEV (reference sequence). The CDR3 totals 13 residues. CDR3 sequence reads: CASRGDGSYEQYF. DNA of the CDR3: TGTGCCAGCAGGGGGGACGGCTCCTACGAGCAGTACTTC.

A single count supports this clone. This chain uses TRBV10-1 with TRBJ2-1; 10 nucleotides line up with TRBD1. J lost 9 bases, V lost 1 base, and 3 bases had no gene match. Germline CDR1 reads WNHNN; CDR2 reads SYGVQD (reference sequence). The CDR3 is 14 residues long. CDR3 loop: CASSEWTGGGEQFF. CDR3 DNA: TGCGCCAGCAGTGAGTGGACAGGGGGTGGTGAGCAGTTCTTC.

This clone was recorded only once. V usage is TRBV10-2 and J usage is TRBJ2-2; D may be TRBD2 (5 bases). This CDR3 comprises 14 residues. V lost 5 bases and J 7 bases, leaving 14 bases between the germline ends. Germline V gives CDR1 WSHSY, CDR2 SAAADI. The chain's CDR3 is CASSPAPRGGELFF. The DNA of the CDR3 is TGCGCCAGCAGTCCAGCGCCTCGGGGCGGGGAGCTGTTTTTT.

The rearrangement joins TRBV9 to TRBJ2-2; 9 bases agree with TRBD2. Germline CDR1 and CDR2: SGDLS and YYNGEE. V gave up 0 bases and J gave up 7 bases; unmatched junction bases: 4. There are 15 residues in the CDR3. CDR3 amino acids: CASSVVAGVGGELFF. CDR3 DNA sequence: TGTGCCAGCAGCGTAGTAGCGGGGGTCGGCGGGGAGCTGTTTTTT. The full variable domain, rest sourced from reference TRBV9 and TRBJ2-2, is DSGVTQTPKHLITATGQRVTLRCSPRSGDLSVYWYQQSLDQGLQFLIQYYNGEERAKGNILERFSAQQFPDLHSELNLSSLELGDSALYFCASSVVAGVGGELFFGEGSRLTVL.

V usage is TRBV19 and J usage is TRBJ1-2; no clear D. The CDR3 consists of 14 residues. Looked up from germline, CDR1 is LNHDA and CDR2 is SQIVND (reference sequence). V gave up 8 bases and J gave up 4 bases, with 17 bases separating them. The CDR3, as DNA: TGTGCCAGTGCACGGTCCGCCGCCTCCTATGGCTACACCTTC. This codes for CASARSAASYGYTF.